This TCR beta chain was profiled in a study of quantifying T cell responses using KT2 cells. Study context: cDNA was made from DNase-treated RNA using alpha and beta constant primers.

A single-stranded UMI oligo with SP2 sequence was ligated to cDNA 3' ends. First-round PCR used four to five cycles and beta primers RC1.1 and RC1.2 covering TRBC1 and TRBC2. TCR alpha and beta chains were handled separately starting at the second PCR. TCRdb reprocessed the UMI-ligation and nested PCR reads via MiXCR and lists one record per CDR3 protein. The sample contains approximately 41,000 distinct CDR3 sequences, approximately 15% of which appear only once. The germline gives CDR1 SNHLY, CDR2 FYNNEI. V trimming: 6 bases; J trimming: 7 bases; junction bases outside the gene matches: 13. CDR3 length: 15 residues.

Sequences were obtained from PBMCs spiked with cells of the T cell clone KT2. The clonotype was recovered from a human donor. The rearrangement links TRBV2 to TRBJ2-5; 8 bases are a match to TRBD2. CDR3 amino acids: CASSELAAGQGTQYF. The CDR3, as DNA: TGTGCCAGCAGCGAACTAGCGGCCGGCCAGGGGACCCAGTACTTC.